Sequencing of this T cell receptor (beta chain) was carried out in a study of cytomegalovirus exposure and HLA in healthy donors. Study-level background: HLA-typed donors were the source of tens of millions of unique TCRs held in an early data release.

Primers: 60 Vbeta forward and 13 Jbeta reverse. Generated by immunoSEQ multiplex PCR, the TCRdb table keeps only in-frame clones and is missing some. The sample holds about 170,000 clones, about 79% seen once. The CDR3 totals 15 residues. The V segment lost 7 bases and the J segment 5 bases; nucleotides outside the gene matches: 12. Germline V gene lookup returns CDR1 SGHRS and CDR2 YFSETQ. Source material: PBMCs. This chain connects TRBV5-1 to TRBJ2-7; 10 positions match TRBD2. The TCR originated in a man aged 40-49 years in good health and CMV-seropositive. CDR3 DNA: TGCGCCAGCCACAACCCTAGCGGGAGCACCCACGAGCAGTACTTC. Encoded protein: CASHNPSGSTHEQYF.